This T cell receptor (beta chain) came from a study of blood T cell repertoires in COVID-19. About the study: T cells, B-cell-depleted T cells, or PBMCs supplied cDNA or gDNA.

The CDR3 has 15 amino acids. The germline V and J ends were trimmed by 5 bases and 2 bases, with 16 bases remaining between them. Germline lookup yields CDR1 MDHEN and CDR2 SYDVKM. Original processing notes: Cell counts per sample came from amplifying reference gene primers. Using immunoSEQ multiplex PCR, the repertoire was profiled, and TCRdb retains in-frame clones only, with some absent. V and J calls and clone size are those listed in that table; D and trimming were worked out from the DNA. The repertoire holds approximately 190,000 clones, with more than 75% as singletons. This clonotype was obtained from a woman in her sixties or seventies with COVID-19, enrolled during active disease. The V and J genes are TRBV28 and TRBJ2-7; perhaps TRBD2 as D (6 bases). What was sequenced was peripheral blood. CDR3 sequence (DNA): TGTGCCAGCAGTCTGGGAGGTGGTAGCGCCTACGAGCAGTACTTC. Translated: CASSLGGGSAYEQYF.